The source of this T cell receptor beta chain is a study of blood T cells in healthy people across ages. A second PCR of about 6 to 11 cycles used a sample-barcoded 5' primer and a J-beta primer mix. Via MiXCR, TCRdb re-called the 5' RACE reads, giving one row per CDR3 protein. The sample records 1.6 million or so distinct CDR3 sequences, about 35% being singletons. This clonotype occurred a few times. The sequence was obtained from a woman aged 25-40 years in good health. Sequenced: blood.

DNA for the CDR3: TGTGCCAGCAGTGAGCTATATTCACCCCTCCACTTT. The encoded protein is CASSELYSPLHF. The chain uses TRBV6-1 and TRBJ1-6; D gene unclear. This CDR3 is built from 12 residues. V lost 3 bases to trimming and J lost 8 bases, with 5 bases between them. CDR1 and CDR2 from the germline V gene are MNHNS and SASEGT.